This entry lists 9 T cell receptor beta chains sequenced from one sample in a study of blood T cell repertoires in COVID-19 (dated by TCRdb to 2020 to 2022). The library relied on the immunoSEQ multiplex PCR assay. The immuneACCESS repertoire file appears here via TCRdb, limited to in-frame rearrangements. These files lack a portion of the clones; in checked studies, under half of the deficit traces to unresolved V genes, and the cause of the others is not known. The sample table lists more than 150,000 clones, about 85% of them with a count of one. The ten top clones hold around 10% of the sample. Specimen: peripheral blood. The receptors were gathered from a woman at least 80 years old with acute or convalescent COVID-19.

This chain links TRBV19 with TRBJ1-3, with TRBD1 matching 7 bases. After removal of 7 bases from V and 2 bases from J, the junction contained 11 bases not matched to a gene. Looked up from germline, CDR1 is LNHDA and CDR2 is SQIVND (reference sequence). This CDR3 region has 16 residues. The CDR3 DNA sequence: TGTGCCAGTACTTCGCCCGGAACAGGGGCTGGAAACACCATATATTTT. Translation gives CASTSPGTGAGNTIYF. The variable domain in full, completed from reference TRBV19 and TRBJ1-3, reads DGGITQSPKYLFRKEGQNVTLSCEQNLNHDAMYWYRQDPGQGLRLIYYSQIVNDFQKGDIAEGYSVSREKKESFPLTVTSAQKNPTAFYLCASTSPGTGAGNTIYFGEGSWLTVV.

The chain employs TRBV7-2 and TRBJ2-5, with D possibly TRBD2 on 5 matching bases. The CDR3 runs to 16 residues. The V gene lost 1 base and the J gene lost 4 bases, with 16 bases spanning the gap. Germline CDR1 is SGHTA and CDR2 is FQGNSA. In nucleotides, the CDR3 is TGTGCCAGCAGCTTAGTCGGCGGGCTGATGGGAGAGACCCAGTACTTC. It specifies CASSLVGGLMGETQYF.

The chain uses TRBV19 and TRBJ2-7, with 8 bases lining up with TRBD1. This CDR3 region has 14 residues. J lost 6 bases, V lost 7 bases, and 11 bases had no gene match. CDR1 and CDR2 (germline): LNHDA, SQIVND (reference sequence). The DNA of the CDR3 is TGTGCCAGTACCCAGCGGGCAGGGGGCGGCGAGCAGTACTTC. Amino acid sequence: CASTQRAGGGEQYF.

This clone was detected only once. In DNA, the CDR3 is TGCGCCAGCAGCTTGGCCCGACTAAGCTACAATGAGCAGTTCTTC. Its protein is CASSLARLSYNEQFF. The V gene is TRBV5-1, the J gene TRBJ2-1; D possibly corresponds to TRBD2 (5 bases). Germline CDR1 reads SGHRS; CDR2 reads YFSETQ. Trimming pared 0 bases from V and 3 bases from J, leaving 10 bases between. This CDR3 has 15 amino acids. The full variable domain, its missing parts supplied by reference TRBV5-1 and TRBJ2-1, is KAGVTQTPRYLIKTRGQQVTLSCSPISGHRSVSWYQQTPGQGLQFLFEYFSETQRNKGNFPGRFSGRQFSNSRSEMNVSTLELGDSALYLCASSLARLSYNEQFFGPGTRLTVL.

This clone was observed a single time. The J gene is TRBJ2-7, the V gene TRBV12-3 or TRBV12-4, with D maybe TRBD1 (5 bases). V shed 6 bases and J shed 6 bases, with 12 bases lying between them. This CDR3 region has 12 residues. This CDR3 reads CASSRESGEQYF. CDR3 coding DNA: TGTGCCAGCAGCAGGGAATCGGGCGAGCAGTACTTC.

The chain links TRBV27 to TRBJ1-1, with D uncertain. This CDR3 has 12 amino acids. Germline V gene data show CDR1 as MNHEY and CDR2 as SMNVEV (reference sequence). Trimming left V 3 bases short and J 5 bases short, with 7 bases between. Here the CDR3 DNA reads TGTGCCAGCAGTTTGACCGGGACTGAAGCTTTCTTT. This codes for CASSLTGTEAFF.

J is TRBJ1-1 and V is TRBV11-2; D uncertain. The CDR3 totals 12 residues. Per the germline V gene, CDR1 is SGHAT and CDR2 is FQNNGV. Deletions cut 7 bases from V and 10 bases from J, with 16 bases between. DNA for the CDR3: TGTGCCAGCACCGCTTGGGCTAAACGAGCTTTCTTT. This gives the protein CASTAWAKRAFF.

The CDR3 DNA reads TGTGCCAGCAGCGGGGGTGGGACTAGCGGGGGGCCAGATACGCAGTATTTT. This codes for CASSGGGTSGGPDTQYF. V and J are TRBV5-4 and TRBJ2-3; 15 positions agree with TRBD2. The CDR3 length is 17 residues. From germline, CDR1 is SGHNT and CDR2 YYREEE (reference sequence). V was clipped by 4 bases and J by 4 bases; unmatched bases: 7. The variable domain in full, completed from reference TRBV5-4 and TRBJ2-3, reads ETGVTQSPTHLIKTRGQQVTLRCSSQSGHNTVSWYQQALGQGPQFIFQYYREEENGRGNFPPRFSGLQFPNYSSELNVNALELDDSALYLCASSGGGTSGGPDTQYFGPGTRLTVL.

The V and J genes are TRBV27 and TRBJ2-3, with TRBD1 matching over 8 bases. Germline trimming cut 5 bases from V and 4 bases from J; bases unmatched to any gene: 5. This CDR3 has 14 amino acids. Germline lookup yields CDR1 MNHEY and CDR2 SMNVEV (reference sequence). The CDR3 region is CASSRQGWADTQYF. In DNA, the CDR3 is TGTGCCAGCAGTCGACAGGGGTGGGCAGATACGCAGTATTTT.